This entry describes one T cell receptor (beta chain). Its specificity is not known. This sample was included in a study of radiotherapy plus CTLA-4 blockade in lung cancer. Germline loops: CDR1 MNHEY, CDR2 SVGAGI. CDR3 length equals 15 residues. Deletions cut 4 bases from V and 1 base from J, with 10 bases between. Libraries were prepared by immunoSEQ multiplex PCR; TCRdb keeps only in-frame clonotypes and omits some of them. The sample contains tens of thousands of clones, 80% to 90% of which appear only once. General study findings and limits: Some TCR clones had been derived from tumors. These clones expanded in peripheral blood after radiotherapy plus ipilimumab. Reported findings show early blood T cell clone dynamics, with interferon-beta, best predicted response.

The origin of this receptor is a human donor with non-small cell lung cancer whose response to radiotherapy plus ipilimumab could not be evaluated. The V and J genes are TRBV6-5 and TRBJ2-2; weak D call: TRBD1 (6 bases). This specimen was peripheral blood, taken from a patient treated with radiotherapy plus ipilimumab. The CDR3 coding sequence is TGTGCCAGCAGTTCCCCGGGACAGAACACCGGGGAGCTGTTTTTT. Translated: CASSSPGQNTGELFF.